The 21 T cell receptor beta chains presented below share a single source sample, sequenced in a study of technical replicates of blood from a few donors. Clones were read by immunoSEQ multiplex PCR, and TCRdb kept only the in-frame ones, dropping some. The sample yields about 60,000 clones, approximately 86% seen once. Sequencing was carried out using PBMCs. Receptors originate from a human donor in good health. Some clones in this sample may be carry-over from other donors' samples.

The rearrangement links TRBV15 to TRBJ1-6, with 7 bases identical to TRBD1. The CDR3 has 15 residues. Germline trimming cut 0 bases from V and 10 bases from J; bases unmatched to any gene: 6. Germline loops: CDR1 LNHNV, CDR2 YYDKDF (reference sequence). The CDR3 DNA sequence: TGTGCCACCAGCAGAGATGACAGGGAAATATCACCCCTCCACTTT. Encoded protein: CATSRDDREISPLHF.

This chain uses TRBV6-5 with TRBJ1-5, with D perhaps matching TRBD1 (6 bases). From germline, CDR1 is MNHEY and CDR2 SVGAGI. The CDR3 has 13 residues. Trimming removed 5 bases from V and 5 bases from J, with 10 bases in between. CDR3 residues: CASSAQGHQPQHF. The CDR3 DNA reads TGTGCCAGCAGTGCACAGGGCCATCAGCCCCAGCATTTT.

The chain joins TRBV13 to TRBJ2-7; 9 bases are a match to TRBD2. Trimming at V came to 5 bases and at J to 0 bases, leaving 8 bases not matched to a gene. Germline CDR1 reads PRHDT; CDR2 reads FYEKMQ (reference sequence). This CDR3 spans 16 amino acids. In DNA, the CDR3 is TGTGCCAGCAGCCTCCGACTAGCGGTCAGCTCCTACGAGCAGTACTTC. Translated: CASSLRLAVSSYEQYF.

The CDR3 DNA is TGTGCCAGCAGTCGAGAGGGACAGGGAGTCTACGAGCAGTACTTC. Its translation: CASSREGQGVYEQYF. The chain employs TRBV2 and TRBJ2-7, with TRBD1 identical over 9 bases. V was clipped by 5 bases and J by 3 bases; unmatched bases: 8. The CDR3 totals 15 residues. Per germline, CDR1 SNHLY and CDR2 FYNNEI.

CDR3: CASSQAYRVSGGYTF. The CDR3 DNA follows: TGCGCCAGCAGCCAAGCTTACAGGGTATCGGGTGGCTACACCTTC. The V gene is TRBV4-3, the J gene TRBJ1-2; TRBD1 is a possible D gene (6 bases). This CDR3 comprises 15 residues. V gave up 1 base and J gave up 7 bases, with 16 bases separating them. The germline V gene has CDR1 LGHNA and CDR2 YSLEER.

The chain employs TRBV7-8 and TRBJ2-7; possibly TRBD1 for D (5 bases). Germline V gene sequence: CDR1 SGHVS, CDR2 FQNEAQ. V was clipped by 1 base and J by 2 bases, with 9 bases between them. There are 14 residues in the CDR3. The DNA of the CDR3 is TGTGCCAGCAGCTTAGGTCCGACAGCCTACGAGCAGTACTTC. Amino acids: CASSLGPTAYEQYF.

The chain joins TRBV20-1 to TRBJ2-1; TRBD2 matches at 8 bases. This CDR3 is built from 11 residues. J lost 8 bases, V lost 5 bases, and 2 bases had no gene match. CDR1 and CDR2 from the germline V gene are DFQATT and SNEGSKA (reference sequence). CDR3 DNA sequence: TGCAGTGCTGAGCGGGGGCATGAGCAGTTCTTC. Protein product: CSAERGHEQFF.

V is TRBV5-1 and J is TRBJ1-4; the D is unclear. Germline V gene data show CDR1 as SGHRS and CDR2 as YFSETQ. Trimming removed 4 bases from V and 0 bases from J, with 7 bases in between. This CDR3 is built from 14 residues. CDR3 nucleotide sequence: TGCGCCAGCAGCCCTGGGCCAACTAATGAAAAACTGTTTTTT. This translates into CASSPGPTNEKLFF.

The chain is built from TRBV19 and TRBJ2-7; D gene unclear. The V gene's germline CDR1 is LNHDA and CDR2 SQIVND (reference sequence). The CDR3 covers 12 residues. V was cut by 3 bases and J by 3 bases, with 6 bases left in between. CDR3 loop: CASSIHGYEQYF. In nucleotides, the CDR3 is TGTGCCAGTAGTATCCACGGCTACGAGCAGTACTTC.

The V call is TRBV6-4, the J call TRBJ2-4, with 9 positions matching TRBD1. The length of the CDR3 is 16 residues. Germline V CDR1 and CDR2: MRHNA, SNTAGT. With 8 bases clipped from V and 0 bases from J, the junction kept 8 bases outside the gene matches. For the CDR3, the DNA is TGTGCCAGCGGACACAGGGGGCTTCTAGCCAAAAACATTCAGTACTTC. It translates to CASGHRGLLAKNIQYF.

This chain joins TRBV4-3 and TRBJ2-4; 8 nucleotides align to TRBD2. V trimming: 4 bases; J trimming: 3 bases; junction bases outside the gene matches: 8. Germline V lookup: CDR1 LGHNA, CDR2 YSLEER. The CDR3 has 16 residues. Written as DNA, the CDR3 is TGCGCCAGCAGCCCGGGACTAGGCGAAGGCAAAAACATTCAGTACTTC. It specifies CASSPGLGEGKNIQYF.

This clone was counted a single time. The rearrangement uses TRBV5-1 and TRBJ2-7, with 7 bases aligning to TRBD1. Per the germline V gene, CDR1 is SGHRS and CDR2 is YFSETQ. V shed 8 bases and J 2 bases; nucleotides not matched to a gene: 10. This CDR3 spans 14 amino acids. The CDR3 spells CASRTGTATYEQYF. The CDR3 DNA sequence: TGCGCCAGTAGAACCGGGACAGCAACCTACGAGCAGTACTTC.

This chain links TRBV6-4 with TRBJ1-1; 9 bases line up with TRBD1. Germline CDR1 is MRHNA and CDR2 is SNTAGT. The V segment lost 6 bases and the J segment 4 bases; nucleotides outside the gene matches: 3. The length of the CDR3 is 13 residues. In DNA form, the CDR3 reads TGTGCCAGCAGGGGACAGGGAAGCACTGAAGCTTTCTTT. Its translation is CASRGQGSTEAFF.

The chain combines TRBV5-1 with TRBJ1-1; D perhaps matches TRBD1 (5 bases). In germline, CDR1 is SGHRS, CDR2 YFSETQ. This CDR3 comprises 15 residues. Deletions cut 0 bases from V and 3 bases from J, with 12 bases between. Here the CDR3 reads CASSLDAGLYTEAFF. The CDR3 region has the DNA TGCGCCAGCAGCTTGGATGCAGGGCTATACACTGAAGCTTTCTTT.

This clone was counted a single time. V usage is TRBV18 and J usage is TRBJ2-2; 7 bases are a match to TRBD2. Germline V gene sequence: CDR1 KGHSH, CDR2 LQKENI. The CDR3 totals 16 residues. Trimming cost V 6 bases and J 6 bases; bases outside gene matches: 13. CDR3 region: CASSPREGRTSGELFF. CDR3 bases: TGTGCCAGCTCGCCCAGGGAGGGCCGGACCTCCGGGGAGCTGTTTTTT.

The chain carries TRBV5-1 and TRBJ2-2; D gene ambiguous. Germline V gives CDR1 SGHRS, CDR2 YFSETQ. The CDR3 length is 14 residues. V was clipped by 9 bases and J by 3 bases, with 15 bases between them. CDR3 protein: CATRGWVDTGELFF. DNA for the CDR3: TGCGCCACCCGAGGCTGGGTGGACACCGGGGAGCTGTTTTTT.

A remark on this clone: One end of the junction fails to match germline, which may point to a read error. The chain carries TRBV2 and TRBJ2-1; tentatively, D is TRBD1 (5 bases). Germline V gene lookup returns CDR1 SNHLY and CDR2 FYNNEI. The CDR3 is 15 amino acids. The CDR3 is CASGDAQGSYNEQFF. CDR3 nucleotides: TGTGCCAGCGGTGACGCGCAGGGTTCGTACAATGAGCAGTTCTTC.

The J gene is TRBJ2-2, the V gene TRBV5-1; D is possibly TRBD2 (5 bases). Germline V lookup: CDR1 SGHRS, CDR2 YFSETQ. This CDR3 comprises 15 residues. Trimming shortened V by 0 bases and J by 1 base, and 7 bases separated the two germline ends. The CDR3 reads CASSLVGLNTGELFF. The DNA for the CDR3 is TGCGCCAGCAGCTTGGTAGGACTGAACACCGGGGAGCTGTTTTTT.

J is TRBJ1-1 and V is TRBV9, with 7 bases identical to TRBD1. Trimming cost V 4 bases and J 1 base; bases outside gene matches: 10. Germline CDR1 is SGDLS and CDR2 is YYNGEE. The CDR3 is 16 amino acids. The CDR3 coding sequence is TGTGCCAGCAGCCCAGGGGGGTGGGGGACGAACACTGAAGCTTTCTTT. Protein product: CASSPGGWGTNTEAFF.

The rearrangement uses TRBV6-1 and TRBJ1-1; unclear D gene. Looked up from germline, CDR1 is MNHNS and CDR2 is SASEGT. The CDR3 length is 12 residues. Trimming shortened V by 5 bases and J by 1 base, and 5 bases separated the two germline ends. CDR3 DNA: TGTGCCAGCAGTAGACAGAACACTGAAGCTTTCTTT. Its protein product is CASSRQNTEAFF.

The chain uses TRBV4-3 and TRBJ2-3; TRBD2 agrees at 15 bases. The V gene's germline CDR1 is LGHNA and CDR2 YSLEER. V shed 5 bases, J shed 1 base, and the junction held 10 bases outside the gene matches. This CDR3 region has 19 residues. The CDR3 spells CASSNGLAGGRSGTDTQYF. The CDR3 nucleotides are TGCGCCAGCAGCAACGGACTAGCGGGGGGGCGTAGTGGCACAGATACGCAGTATTTT.